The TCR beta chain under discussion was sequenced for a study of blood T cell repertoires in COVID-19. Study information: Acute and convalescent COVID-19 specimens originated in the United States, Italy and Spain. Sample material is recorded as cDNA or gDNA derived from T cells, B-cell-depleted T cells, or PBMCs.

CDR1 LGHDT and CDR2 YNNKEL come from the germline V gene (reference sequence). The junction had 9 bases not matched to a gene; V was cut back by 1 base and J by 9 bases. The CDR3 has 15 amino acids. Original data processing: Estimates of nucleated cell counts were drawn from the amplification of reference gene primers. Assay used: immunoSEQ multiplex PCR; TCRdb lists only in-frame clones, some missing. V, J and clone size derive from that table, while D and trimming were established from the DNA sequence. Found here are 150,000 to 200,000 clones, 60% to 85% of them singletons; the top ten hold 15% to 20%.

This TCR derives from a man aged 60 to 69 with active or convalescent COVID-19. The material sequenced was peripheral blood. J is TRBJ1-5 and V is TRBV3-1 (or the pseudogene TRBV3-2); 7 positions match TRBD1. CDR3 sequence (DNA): TGTGCCAGCAGCCAAGGACAGGGAGGAGATTGGCCCCAGCATTTT. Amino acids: CASSQGQGGDWPQHF.